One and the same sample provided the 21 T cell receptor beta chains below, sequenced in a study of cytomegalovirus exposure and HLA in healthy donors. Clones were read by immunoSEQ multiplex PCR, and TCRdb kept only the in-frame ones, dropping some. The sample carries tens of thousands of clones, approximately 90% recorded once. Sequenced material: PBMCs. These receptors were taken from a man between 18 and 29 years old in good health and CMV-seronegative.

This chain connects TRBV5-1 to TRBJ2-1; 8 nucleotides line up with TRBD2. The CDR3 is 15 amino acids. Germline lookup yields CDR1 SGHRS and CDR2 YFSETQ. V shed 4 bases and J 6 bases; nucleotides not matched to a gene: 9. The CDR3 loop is CASSEGLGITNEQFF. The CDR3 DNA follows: TGCGCCAGCAGCGAGGGACTAGGAATCACCAATGAGCAGTTCTTC.

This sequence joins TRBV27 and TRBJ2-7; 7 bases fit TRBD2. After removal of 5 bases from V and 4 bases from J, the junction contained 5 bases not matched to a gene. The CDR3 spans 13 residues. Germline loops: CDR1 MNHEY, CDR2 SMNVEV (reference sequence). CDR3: CASSKGLTYEQYF. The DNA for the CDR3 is TGTGCCAGCAGTAAGGGACTAACATACGAGCAGTACTTC.

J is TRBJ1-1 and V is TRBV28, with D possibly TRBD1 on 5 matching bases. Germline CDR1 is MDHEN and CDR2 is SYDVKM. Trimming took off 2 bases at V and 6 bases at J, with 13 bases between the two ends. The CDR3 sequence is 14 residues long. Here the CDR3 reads CASSLPRQFAEAFF. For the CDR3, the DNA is TGTGCCAGCAGTTTACCCAGACAGTTCGCTGAAGCTTTCTTT.

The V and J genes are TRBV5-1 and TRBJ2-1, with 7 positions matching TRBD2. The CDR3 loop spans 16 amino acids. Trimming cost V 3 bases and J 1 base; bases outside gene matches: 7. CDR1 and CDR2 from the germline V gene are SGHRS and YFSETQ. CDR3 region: CASSSPKRGSYNEQFF. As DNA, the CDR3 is TGCGCCAGCAGCTCCCCTAAGCGGGGATCCTACAATGAGCAGTTCTTC. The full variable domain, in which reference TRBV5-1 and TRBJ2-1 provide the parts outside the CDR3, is KAGVTQTPRYLIKTRGQQVTLSCSPISGHRSVSWYQQTPGQGLQFLFEYFSETQRNKGNFPGRFSGRQFSNSRSEMNVSTLELGDSALYLCASSSPKRGSYNEQFFGPGTRLTVL.

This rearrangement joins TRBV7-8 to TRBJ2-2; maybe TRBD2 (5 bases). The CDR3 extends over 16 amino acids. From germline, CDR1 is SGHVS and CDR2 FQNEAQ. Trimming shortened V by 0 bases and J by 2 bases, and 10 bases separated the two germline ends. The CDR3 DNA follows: TGTGCCAGCAGCTTAGCGACGGAGGCTAACACCGGGGAGCTGTTTTTT. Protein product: CASSLATEANTGELFF.

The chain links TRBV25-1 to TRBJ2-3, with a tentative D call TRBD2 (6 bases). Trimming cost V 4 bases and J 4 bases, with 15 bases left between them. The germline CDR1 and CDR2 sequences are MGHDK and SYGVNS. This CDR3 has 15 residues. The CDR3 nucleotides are TGTGCCAGCAGTGCCCGCGGGGCATCCCCAGATACGCAGTATTTT. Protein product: CASSARGASPDTQYF. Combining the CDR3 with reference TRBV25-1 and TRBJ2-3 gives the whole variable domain EADIYQTPRYLVIGTGKKITLECSQTMGHDKMYWYQQDPGMELHLIHYSYGVNSTEKGDLSSESTVSRIRTEHFPLTLESARPSHTSQYLCASSARGASPDTQYFGPGTRLTVL.

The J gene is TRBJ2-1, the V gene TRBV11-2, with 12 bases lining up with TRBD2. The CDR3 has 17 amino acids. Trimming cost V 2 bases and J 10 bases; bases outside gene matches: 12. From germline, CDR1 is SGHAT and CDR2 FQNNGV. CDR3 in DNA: TGTGCCAGCAGCTTAAGCGCGGCTAGCGGGAGGGCCTGGGAGCAGTTCTTC. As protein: CASSLSAASGRAWEQFF.

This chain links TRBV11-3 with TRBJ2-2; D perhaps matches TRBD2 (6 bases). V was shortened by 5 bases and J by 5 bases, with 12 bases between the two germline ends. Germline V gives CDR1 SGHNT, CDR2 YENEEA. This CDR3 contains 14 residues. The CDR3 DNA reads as TGTGCCAGCAGCGTCCTGGGGGGAACCGGGGAGCTGTTTTTT. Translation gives CASSVLGGTGELFF.

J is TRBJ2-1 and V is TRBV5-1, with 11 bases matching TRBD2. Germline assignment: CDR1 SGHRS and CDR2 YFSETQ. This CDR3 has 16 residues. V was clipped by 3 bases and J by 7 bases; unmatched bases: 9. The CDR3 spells CASSWQLAGAPNEQFF. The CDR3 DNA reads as TGCGCCAGCAGCTGGCAACTAGCGGGAGCTCCAAATGAGCAGTTCTTC.

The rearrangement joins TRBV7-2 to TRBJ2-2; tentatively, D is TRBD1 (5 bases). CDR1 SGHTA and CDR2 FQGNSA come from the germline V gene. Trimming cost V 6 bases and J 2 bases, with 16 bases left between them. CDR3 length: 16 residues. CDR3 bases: TGTGCCAGCAGGTCGTGGCAGGGTGTTAACACCGGGGAGCTGTTTTTT. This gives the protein CASRSWQGVNTGELFF.

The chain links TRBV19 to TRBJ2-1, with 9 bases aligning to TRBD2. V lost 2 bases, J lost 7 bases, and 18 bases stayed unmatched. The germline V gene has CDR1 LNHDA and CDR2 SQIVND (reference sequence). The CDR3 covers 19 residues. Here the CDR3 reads CASSIRSGVAGELRNEQFF. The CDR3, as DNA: TGTGCCAGTAGTATAAGGTCTGGGGTAGCGGGAGAGCTCCGGAATGAGCAGTTCTTC.

CDR3 sequence reads: CASSSTTDQETQYF. The CDR3 bases are TGTGCCAGTAGTTCAACGACAGACCAAGAGACCCAGTACTTC. This chain connects TRBV19 to TRBJ2-5; a weak D match, TRBD1 (5 bases). This CDR3 has 14 residues. V lost 5 bases to trimming and J lost 0 bases, with 10 bases between them. Germline CDR1 and CDR2: LNHDA and SQIVND (reference sequence).

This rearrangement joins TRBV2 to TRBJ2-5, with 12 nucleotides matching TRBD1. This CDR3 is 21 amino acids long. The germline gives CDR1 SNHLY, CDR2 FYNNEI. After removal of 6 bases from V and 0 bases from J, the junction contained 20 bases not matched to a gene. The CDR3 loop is CASRGRDRGLRDSWYQETQYF. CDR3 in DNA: TGTGCCAGCAGGGGCCGGGACAGGGGGCTTCGGGACTCGTGGTACCAAGAGACCCAGTACTTC.

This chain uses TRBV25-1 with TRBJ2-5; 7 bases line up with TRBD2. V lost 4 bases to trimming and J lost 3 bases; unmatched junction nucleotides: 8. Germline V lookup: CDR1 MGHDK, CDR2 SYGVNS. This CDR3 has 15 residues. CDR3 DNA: TGTGCCAGCAGTGTAAATAGCGGGCTAAAAGAGACCCAGTACTTC. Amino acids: CASSVNSGLKETQYF. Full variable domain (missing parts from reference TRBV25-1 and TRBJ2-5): EADIYQTPRYLVIGTGKKITLECSQTMGHDKMYWYQQDPGMELHLIHYSYGVNSTEKGDLSSESTVSRIRTEHFPLTLESARPSHTSQYLCASSVNSGLKETQYFGPGTRLLVL.

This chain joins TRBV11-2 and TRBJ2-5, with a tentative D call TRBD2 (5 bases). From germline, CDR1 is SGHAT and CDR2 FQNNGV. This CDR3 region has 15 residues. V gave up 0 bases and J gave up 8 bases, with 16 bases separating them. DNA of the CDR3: TGTGCCAGCAGCTTAGATCCGGGGTATATAGGAACCCAGTACTTC. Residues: CASSLDPGYIGTQYF.

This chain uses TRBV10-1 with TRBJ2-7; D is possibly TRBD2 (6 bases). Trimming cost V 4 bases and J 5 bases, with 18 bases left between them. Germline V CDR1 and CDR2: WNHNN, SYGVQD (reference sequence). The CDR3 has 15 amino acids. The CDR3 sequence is CASSVSEGGNHEQYF. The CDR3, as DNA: TGCGCCAGCAGTGTGTCCGAAGGCGGGAACCACGAGCAGTACTTC.

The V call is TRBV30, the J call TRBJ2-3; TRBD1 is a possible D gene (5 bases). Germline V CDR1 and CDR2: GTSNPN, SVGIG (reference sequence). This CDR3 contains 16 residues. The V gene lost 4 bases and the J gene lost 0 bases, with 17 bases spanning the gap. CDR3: CAWTPGAAYSTDTQYF. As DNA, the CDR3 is TGTGCCTGGACCCCTGGGGCGGCGTACAGCACAGATACGCAGTATTTT. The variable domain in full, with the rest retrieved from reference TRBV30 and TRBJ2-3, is SQTIHQWPATLVQPVGSPLSLECTVEGTSNPNLYWYRQAAGRGLQLLFYSVGIGQISSEVPQNLSASRPQDRQFILSSKKLLLSDSGFYLCAWTPGAAYSTDTQYFGPGTRLTVL.

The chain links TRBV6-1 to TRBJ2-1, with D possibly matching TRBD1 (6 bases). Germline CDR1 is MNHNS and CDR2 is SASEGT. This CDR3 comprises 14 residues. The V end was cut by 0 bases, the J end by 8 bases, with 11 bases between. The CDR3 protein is CASSEANTGYEQFF. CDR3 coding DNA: TGTGCCAGCAGTGAAGCGAATACAGGGTATGAGCAGTTCTTC.

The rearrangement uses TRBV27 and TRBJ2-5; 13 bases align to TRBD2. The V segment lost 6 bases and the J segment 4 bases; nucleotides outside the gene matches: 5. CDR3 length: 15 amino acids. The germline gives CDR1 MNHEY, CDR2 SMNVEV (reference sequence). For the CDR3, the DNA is TGTGCCAGCAGACTAGCGGGAGGGAGTGGAGAGACCCAGTACTTC. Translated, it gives CASRLAGGSGETQYF.

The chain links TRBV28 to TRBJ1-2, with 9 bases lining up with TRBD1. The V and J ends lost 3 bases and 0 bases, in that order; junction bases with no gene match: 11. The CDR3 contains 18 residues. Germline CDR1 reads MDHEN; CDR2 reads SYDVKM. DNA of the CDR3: TGTGCCAGCAGTTTGGGGCGAAGCTGGACAGGGGCTAACTATGGCTACACCTTC. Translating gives CASSLGRSWTGANYGYTF.

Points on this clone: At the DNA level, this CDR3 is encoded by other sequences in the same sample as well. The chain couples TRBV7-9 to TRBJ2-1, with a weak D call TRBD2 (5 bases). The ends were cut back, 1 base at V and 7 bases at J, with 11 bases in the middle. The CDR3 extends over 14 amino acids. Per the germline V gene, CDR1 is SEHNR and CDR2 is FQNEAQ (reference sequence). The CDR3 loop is CASSLGLAFNEQFF. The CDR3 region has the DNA TGTGCCAGCAGCTTAGGCCTAGCTTTTAATGAGCAGTTCTTC.